This TCR beta chain was recorded in a study of cytomegalovirus exposure and HLA in healthy donors. Germline-derived CDR1 and CDR2 are SNHLY and FYNNEI. The V end lost 7 bases, the J end lost 8 bases, and 12 bases lay between the germline ends. CDR3 length: 12 amino acids. Clones were sequenced by immunoSEQ multiplex PCR, and TCRdb holds only the in-frame ones, with some missing. The sample yields tens of thousands of clones, about 94% seen once. Study-level results: Specific recognition of CMV antigens was confirmed in vitro for a few chains (all CMV-associated). Cytomegalovirus status was reportedly diagnosed by the classifier with high sensitivity and specificity. Altogether, 164 TCR beta chains were recorded as cytomegalovirus-associated. For most TCR sequences rarity was the rule, although some public TCRs occurred in many donors.

A word on this clone: Its cognate antigen is unknown.

What was sequenced was PBMCs. The chain carries TRBV2 and TRBJ2-1; D might be TRBD2 (5 bases). The TCR originated in a woman between 18 and 29 years old in good health and CMV-seronegative. CDR3 sequence (DNA): TGTGCCAGCAAGGCGGGTATCGATGAGCAGTTCTTC. Its protein is CASKAGIDEQFF.